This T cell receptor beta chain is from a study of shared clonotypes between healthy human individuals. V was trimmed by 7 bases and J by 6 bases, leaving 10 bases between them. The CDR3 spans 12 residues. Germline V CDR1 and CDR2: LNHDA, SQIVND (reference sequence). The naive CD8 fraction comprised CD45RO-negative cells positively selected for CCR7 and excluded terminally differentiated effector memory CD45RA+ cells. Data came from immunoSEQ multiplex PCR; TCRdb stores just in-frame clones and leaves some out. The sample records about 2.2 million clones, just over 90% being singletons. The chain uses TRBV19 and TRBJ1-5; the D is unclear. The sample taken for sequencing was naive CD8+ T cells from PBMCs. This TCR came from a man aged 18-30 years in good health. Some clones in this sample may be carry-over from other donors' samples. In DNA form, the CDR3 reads TGTGCCAGTACCCATGGGTTTCAGCCCCAGCATTTT. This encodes CASTHGFQPQHF.